This T cell receptor (beta chain) emerged from a study of human T cells and chemical hapten exposure. Turning to the study itself: TCR yields per sample varied mostly from small pooled library volume differences.

General study points: DPC sensitization left the count of TCRs above 1 in 1000 unchanged.

Unique molecular identifiers were attached to individual cDNA molecules within the library. Methods used by the authors: Between roughly 20,000 and 700,000 TCRs appeared in each sample, and the median stood at 95,638. TCRdb re-analysed the RACE reads in MiXCR, keeping a single row per CDR3 protein. These V and J calls originate from TCRdb's pipeline instead of the authors' own analysis. The table includes around 130,000 distinct CDR3 sequences, approximately 9.5% detected once. This clonotype was recorded a few times. The antigen is not known. Documented time point: healthy volunteer bleed at 2 weeks. Before extraction, the whole blood was not fractionated, and total RNA was taken from it. The germline V gene encodes CDR1 SGHVS and CDR2 FQNEAQ. This CDR3 is built from 14 residues. The J segment lost 5 bases and the V segment lost 2 bases, leaving 4 bases of the junction unmatched.

Sequenced sample: whole blood. The sequence came from a male donor in good health. Some clones in this sample may be carry-over from other donors' samples. The rearrangement uses TRBV7-8 and TRBJ1-1; TRBD1 aligns across 8 bases. The CDR3 sequence is CASSLQGADTEAFF. The CDR3 DNA reads TGTGCCAGCAGCTTACAGGGGGCGGATACTGAAGCTTTCTTT. Supplemented by reference TRBV7-8 and TRBJ1-1, the full variable domain reads GAGVSQSPRYKVAKRGQDVALRCDPISGHVSLFWYQQALGQGPEFLTYFQNEAQLDKSGLPSDRFFAERPEGSVSTLKIQRTQQEDSAVYLCASSLQGADTEAFFGQGTRLTVV.